This section outlines one TCR beta chain sequence together with its context. Its antigen is not known. Germline loops: CDR1 LNHNV, CDR2 YYDKDF (reference sequence). The CDR3 consists of 12 residues. V was shortened by 1 base and J by 7 bases, with 4 bases between the two germline ends. This sample was taken from a study of T cell responses to AZD1222 COVID-19 vaccine. Findings and caveats of the study: Clonal diversity was possibly underestimated; the donors were predominantly white British and more often female. Following two doses of AZD1222, Spike-specific TCR breadth and depth rose.

Using immunoSEQ multiplex PCR, the repertoire was profiled, and TCRdb retains in-frame clones only, with some absent. The sample includes over 50,000 clones, 84% seen only once; the top ten take about 7%. The clonotype comes from an adult in good health. The chain carries TRBV15 and TRBJ1-4; no firm D call. Sample: peripheral blood, taken on day 0 of AZD1222 vaccination. In DNA, the CDR3 is TGTGCCACCAGCAGAGTTCCTGAAAAACTGTTTTTT. The encoded protein is CATSRVPEKLFF.